This TCR beta chain was identified during a study of blood T cell repertoires in COVID-19. Study at large: Acute and convalescent COVID-19 samples came from the United States, Italy and Spain.

Repertoires were generated with immunoSEQ multiplex PCR, while TCRdb's copy carries only in-frame clones and drops some. The table has under 250,000 clones, 75% to 85% seen once; the top ten hold more than 4.5%. Source material: peripheral blood. The clonotype originates from a man aged 50-59 years with COVID-19, enrolled during active disease.

DNA of the CDR3: TGTGCCAGCAGCTACGGACAGGGCTCCTACAATGAGCAGTTCTTC. This translates into CASSYGQGSYNEQFF. The chain has TRBV5-4 and TRBJ2-1, with 8 bases aligning to TRBD1. Germline-derived CDR1 and CDR2 are SGHNT and YYREEE (reference sequence). This CDR3 has 15 residues. The J segment lost 0 bases and the V segment lost 3 bases, leaving 2 bases of the junction unmatched.